At least ten counts were recorded for the clone carrying this T cell receptor beta chain. V shed 3 bases and J shed 7 bases, with 22 bases lying between them. CDR3 length equals 16 residues. CDR1 is MNHNS and CDR2 is SASEGT in the germline V gene. The sample comes from a study of blood T cells in healthy people across ages. Combining a sample-barcoded 5' primer with a J-beta primer mix, a second PCR ran for 7 to 11 cycles. TCRdb recomputed calls from the 5' RACE reads with MiXCR, one row per CDR3 protein. The table includes 700,000 to 800,000 distinct CDR3 sequences, around 40% detected once. The clonotype originates from a woman aged 60-75 years in good health. Source material: blood. The rearrangement uses TRBV6-1 and TRBJ2-7; no clear D. CDR3 amino acids: CASSDRNRASSWEQYF. CDR3 DNA: TGTGCCAGCAGTGACCGGAACCGGGCCAGCTCATGGGAGCAGTACTTC.